Below, 5 T cell receptor beta chains from the same sample are listed, as sequenced in a study of T cell responses to AZD1222 COVID-19 vaccine. The protocol was immunoSEQ multiplex PCR, while the TCRdb copy is restricted to in-frame clones and leaves out a portion. The table lists some 120,000 clones, about 92% of them singletons. The sample was peripheral blood, taken on day 0 of AZD1222 vaccination. Every receptor here comes from an adult in good health.

This clone was recorded a few times. CDR3 DNA sequence: TGTGCCAGCAGCTTAGAGGGGGATTCACCCCTCCACTTT. Its protein is CASSLEGDSPLHF. This rearrangement joins TRBV7-9 to TRBJ1-6; the D gene is possibly TRBD1 (6 bases). This CDR3 is built from 13 residues. Trimming removed 1 base from V and 8 bases from J, with 6 bases in between. The germline CDR1 and CDR2 sequences are SEHNR and FQNEAQ (reference sequence).

V usage is TRBV10-3 and J usage is TRBJ2-2, with 7 bases matching TRBD1. CDR3 length equals 17 residues. Germline CDR1 reads ENHRY; CDR2 reads SYGVKD. The trim removed 3 bases at V and 3 bases at J, leaving 10 bases unmatched. The CDR3 sequence is CAISDGVTGSHTGELFF. The CDR3, as DNA: TGTGCCATCAGTGATGGAGTGACAGGGTCGCACACCGGGGAGCTGTTTTTT.

The V and J genes are TRBV2 and TRBJ2-5; 7 bases are shared with TRBD2. The CDR3 sequence is 13 residues long. Germline V CDR1 and CDR2: SNHLY, FYNNEI. The V and J ends lost 4 bases and 6 bases, in that order; junction bases with no gene match: 5. CDR3 nucleotide sequence: TGTGCCAGCAGTGGGACTAGTCGACAGACCCAGTACTTC. Protein product: CASSGTSRQTQYF.

This chain uses TRBV30 with TRBJ1-3; D gene unclear. Germline values: CDR1 GTSNPN, CDR2 SVGIG (reference sequence). This CDR3 has 13 residues. V was trimmed by 3 bases and J by 2 bases, leaving 8 bases between them. The CDR3 DNA follows: TGTGCCTGGAGGTTGGGTGCTGGAAACACCATATATTTT. Translated, it gives CAWRLGAGNTIYF.

The chain carries TRBV4-1 and TRBJ2-1, with D uncertain. In germline, CDR1 is MGHRA, CDR2 YSYEKL. Trimming removed 4 bases from V and 2 bases from J, with 21 bases in between. The CDR3 totals 18 residues. CDR3 loop: CASSLGMRATHPYNEQFF. DNA for the CDR3: TGCGCCAGCAGCCTCGGTATGCGCGCGACCCACCCCTACAATGAGCAGTTCTTC.